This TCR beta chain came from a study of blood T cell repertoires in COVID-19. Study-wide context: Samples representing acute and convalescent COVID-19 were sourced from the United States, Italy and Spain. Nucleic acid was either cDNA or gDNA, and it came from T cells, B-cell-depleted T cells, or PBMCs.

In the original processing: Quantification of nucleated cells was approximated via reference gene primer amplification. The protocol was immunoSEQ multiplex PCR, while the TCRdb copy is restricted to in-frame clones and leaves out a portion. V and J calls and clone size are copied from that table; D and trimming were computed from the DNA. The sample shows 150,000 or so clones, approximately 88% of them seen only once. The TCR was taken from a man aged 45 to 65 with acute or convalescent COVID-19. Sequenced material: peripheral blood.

CDR3 in amino acids: CASSRSGKLTDTQYF. The CDR3 bases are TGTGCCAGCAGTAGGTCGGGAAAACTCACAGATACGCAGTATTTT. The chain employs TRBV3-1 (or the pseudogene TRBV3-2) and TRBJ2-3; possibly TRBD2 for D (5 bases). The V gene's germline CDR1 is LGHDT and CDR2 YNNKEL (reference sequence). The CDR3 is 15 residues long. Trimming left V 6 bases short and J 2 bases short, with 15 bases between.